The sequence of this TCR beta chain was determined in a study of CD8 T cells in ankylosing spondylitis. CDR1 is SEHNR, CDR2 FQNEAQ, per germline (reference sequence). The V end was cut by 3 bases, the J end by 2 bases, with 6 bases between. The CDR3 spans 13 residues. This clonotype came up many times. The antigen is unknown. Overall study results and limits: Disease-linked clones reportedly showed significant enrichment in matched ankylosing spondylitis synovial fluid.

TCRdb itself ran the 5' RACE reads through MiXCR, one entry per CDR3 protein. The sample shows some 29,000 distinct CDR3 sequences, 7.2% of them seen only once. The specimen was blood, either unsorted or a sorted T cell fraction (not recorded which). The rearrangement links TRBV7-9 to TRBJ2-3; D not certain. The clonotype originates from a male donor with ankylosing spondylitis or in good health (not recorded which). The DNA of the CDR3 is TGTGCCAGCAGCTTTGAGAACACAGATACGCAGTATTTT. It specifies CASSFENTDTQYF.